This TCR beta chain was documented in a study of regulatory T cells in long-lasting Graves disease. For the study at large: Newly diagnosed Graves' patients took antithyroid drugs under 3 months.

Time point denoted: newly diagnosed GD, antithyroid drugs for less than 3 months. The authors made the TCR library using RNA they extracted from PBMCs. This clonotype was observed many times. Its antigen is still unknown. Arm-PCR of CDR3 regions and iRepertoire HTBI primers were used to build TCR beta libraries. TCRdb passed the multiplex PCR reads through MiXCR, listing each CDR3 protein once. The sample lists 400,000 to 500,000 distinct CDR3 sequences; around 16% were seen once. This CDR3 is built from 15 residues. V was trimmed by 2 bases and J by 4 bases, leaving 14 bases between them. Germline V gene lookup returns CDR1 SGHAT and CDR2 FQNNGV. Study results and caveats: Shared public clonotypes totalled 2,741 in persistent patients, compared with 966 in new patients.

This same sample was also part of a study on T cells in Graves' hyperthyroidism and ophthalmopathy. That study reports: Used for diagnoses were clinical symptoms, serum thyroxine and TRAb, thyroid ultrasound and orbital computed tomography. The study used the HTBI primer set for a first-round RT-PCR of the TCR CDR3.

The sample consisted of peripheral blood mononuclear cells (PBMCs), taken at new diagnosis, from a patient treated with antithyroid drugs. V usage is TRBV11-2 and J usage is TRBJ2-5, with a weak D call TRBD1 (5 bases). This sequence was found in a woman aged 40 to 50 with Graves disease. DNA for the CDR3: TGTGCCAGCAGCTTACAGGGTTCATTCCGAGAGACCCAGTACTTC. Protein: CASSLQGSFRETQYF.